This T cell receptor (beta chain) comes out of a study of T cells in Graves' hyperthyroidism and ophthalmopathy. Study conclusions and caveats: Most expanded thyroid clonotypes above 0.001 also appeared in blood.

The TCR beta CDR3 regions underwent amplification using RNA transcripts as the source. The HTBI primer set served for first-round RT-PCR of the TCR CDR3. TCRdb reprocessed the multiplex PCR reads with MiXCR, giving one entry per CDR3 protein. The data contain under 450,000 distinct CDR3 sequences, 15% to 18% of them seen just once; the ten biggest clones take up roughly 13%. Hyperthyroidism had been newly diagnosed in patients aged 18 to 65, and its duration was under 2 months. Germline loops: CDR1 LNHDA, CDR2 SQIVND (reference sequence). The CDR3 is 15 residues long. With V trimmed by 6 bases and J by 6 bases, 7 bases remained unmatched. On this clonotype: The antigen is not known.

Sequenced input: blood. The clonotype was recovered from a woman younger than 35 with Graves' hyperthyroidism. The rearrangement joins TRBV19 to TRBJ2-1; 11 nucleotides line up with TRBD2. The CDR3 region is CASSPGLAETNEQFF. CDR3 sequence (DNA): TGTGCCAGTAGCCCGGGACTAGCGGAAACCAATGAGCAGTTCTTC. Full variable domain (remainder filled in from reference TRBV19 and TRBJ2-1): DGGITQSPKYLFRKEGQNVTLSCEQNLNHDAMYWYRQDPGQGLRLIYYSQIVNDFQKGDIAEGYSVSREKKESFPLTVTSAQKNPTAFYLCASSPGLAETNEQFFGPGTRLTVL.